This T cell receptor (beta chain) was captured in a study of T cell repertoires in cytomegalovirus infection. TCRdb reanalysed the reads using MiXCR and keeps one entry per CDR3 protein. Of 350,000 to 400,000 distinct CDR3 sequences listed, about 35% are singletons. CDR3 size: 14 residues. The V end was cut by 7 bases, the J end by 2 bases, with 12 bases between. Findings of the study overall: There were HLA-C-restricted CMV-specific TCR beta clonotypes dominating the ex vivo response. Totalled public TCR beta family frequency picked out people who carried CMV plus the relevant HLA.

Concerning this clonotype: Its antigen is unidentified.

This receptor was identified in a human donor in good health (CMV status not recorded). Some clones in this sample may be carry-over from other donors' samples. The rearrangement joins TRBV12-3 or TRBV12-4 to TRBJ2-1; D is undetermined. The sequencing used cultured PBMCs, collected from culture after CMV antigen stimulation. The CDR3 region is CASTPPGTYNEQFF. DNA of the CDR3: TGTGCCAGCACCCCCCCGGGCACCTACAATGAGCAGTTCTTC.